This TCR beta chain was recorded in a study of blood T cell repertoires in COVID-19. The CDR3 consists of 13 residues. Trimming pared 7 bases from V and 0 bases from J, leaving 9 bases between. Authors' data handling: Estimation of nucleated cell counts was performed using reference gene primer amplification. TCRdb's copy holds only in-frame clones and misses some; the assay was immunoSEQ multiplex PCR. From that table come the V and J calls and clone size; the DNA was used to work out D and trimming. The table has roughly 80,000 clones, 82% seen once. This sequence was found in a man aged 80 or over with acute or convalescent COVID-19. The V and J genes are TRBV12-3 or TRBV12-4 and TRBJ1-2, with D possibly matching TRBD1 (6 bases). Sequencing input: peripheral blood. The CDR3 DNA sequence: TGTGCCAGCACCAGGACAGCTAACTATGGCTACACCTTC. Translation: CASTRTANYGYTF.